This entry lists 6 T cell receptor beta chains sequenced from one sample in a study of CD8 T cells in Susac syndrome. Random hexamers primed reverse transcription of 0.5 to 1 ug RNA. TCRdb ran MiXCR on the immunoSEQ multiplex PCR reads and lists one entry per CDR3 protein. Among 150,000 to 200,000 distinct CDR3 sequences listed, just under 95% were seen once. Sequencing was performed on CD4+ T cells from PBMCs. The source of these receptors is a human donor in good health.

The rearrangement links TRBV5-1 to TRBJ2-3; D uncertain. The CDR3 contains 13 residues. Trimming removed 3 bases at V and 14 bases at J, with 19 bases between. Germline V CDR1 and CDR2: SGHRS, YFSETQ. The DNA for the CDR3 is TGCGCCAGCAGCTCCCCCGACGTCCTCTCACGGTATTTT. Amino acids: CASSSPDVLSRYF.

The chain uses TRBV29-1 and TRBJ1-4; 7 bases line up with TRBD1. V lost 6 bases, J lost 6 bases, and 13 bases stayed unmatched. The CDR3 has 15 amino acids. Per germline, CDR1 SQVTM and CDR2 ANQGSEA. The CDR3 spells CSVQGGVSDDEKLFF. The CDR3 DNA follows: TGCAGCGTCCAGGGGGGGGTTTCTGACGATGAAAAACTGTTTTTT.

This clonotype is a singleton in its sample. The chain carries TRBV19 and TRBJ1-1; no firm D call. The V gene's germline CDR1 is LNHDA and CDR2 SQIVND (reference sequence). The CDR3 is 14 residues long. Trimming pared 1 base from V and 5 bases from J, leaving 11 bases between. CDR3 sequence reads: CASSIGEGRTEAFF. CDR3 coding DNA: TGTGCCAGTAGTATAGGGGAGGGTAGAACTGAAGCTTTCTTT. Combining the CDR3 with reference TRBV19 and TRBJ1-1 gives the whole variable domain DGGITQSPKYLFRKEGQNVTLSCEQNLNHDAMYWYRQDPGQGLRLIYYSQIVNDFQKGDIAEGYSVSREKKESFPLTVTSAQKNPTAFYLCASSIGEGRTEAFFGQGTRLTVV.

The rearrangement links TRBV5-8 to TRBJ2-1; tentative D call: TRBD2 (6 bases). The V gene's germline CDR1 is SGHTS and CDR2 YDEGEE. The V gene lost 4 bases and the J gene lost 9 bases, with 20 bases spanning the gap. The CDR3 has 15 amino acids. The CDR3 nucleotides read TGTGCCAGCAGCGCAGCGTGGACTATTAAGAGTGAGCAGTTCTTC. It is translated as CASSAAWTIKSEQFF.

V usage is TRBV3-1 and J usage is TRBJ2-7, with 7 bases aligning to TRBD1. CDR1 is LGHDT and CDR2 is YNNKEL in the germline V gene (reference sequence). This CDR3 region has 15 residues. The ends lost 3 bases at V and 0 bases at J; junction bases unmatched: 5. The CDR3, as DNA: TGTGCCAGCAGCCAGGGGACAGACAGCTCCTACGAGCAGTACTTC. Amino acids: CASSQGTDSSYEQYF.

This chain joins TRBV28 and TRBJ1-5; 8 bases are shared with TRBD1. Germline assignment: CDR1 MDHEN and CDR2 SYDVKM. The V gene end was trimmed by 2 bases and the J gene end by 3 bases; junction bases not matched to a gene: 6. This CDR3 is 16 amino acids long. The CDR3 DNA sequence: TGTGCCAGCAGTTTAGGCGGGACAGGCCTCAATCAGCCCCAGCATTTT. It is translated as CASSLGGTGLNQPQHF.